The 30 T cell receptor beta chains below come from one sample, sequenced in a study of CD8 T cells in ankylosing spondylitis. Using its own MiXCR run on the 5' RACE reads, TCRdb lists one record per CDR3 protein. The table records roughly 250,000 distinct CDR3 sequences, 8% to 9.5% of them present only once. The sample taken for sequencing was blood, either unsorted or a sorted T cell fraction (not recorded which). The receptor source for this set is a male donor with ankylosing spondylitis or in good health (not recorded which).

In this sample, this clonotype turned up many times. V usage is TRBV18 and J usage is TRBJ2-1; TRBD1 agrees at 11 bases. V lost 4 bases, J lost 8 bases, and 13 bases stayed unmatched. This CDR3 is built from 17 residues. Germline loops: CDR1 KGHSH, CDR2 LQKENI. In DNA form, the CDR3 reads TGTGCCAGCTCACTGTACTCTCGGACAGGGGGCCAGGATGAGCAGTTCTTC. This sequence encodes CASSLYSRTGGQDEQFF.

There are many counts of this clonotype. The chain links TRBV4-3 to TRBJ1-1, with D unclear. Germline V gene data show CDR1 as LGHNA and CDR2 as YSLEER. This CDR3 is 14 amino acids long. Trimming took off 4 bases at V and 5 bases at J, with 14 bases between the two ends. In nucleotides, the CDR3 is TGCGCCAGCAGCCCTGGGCCGAGTGGGACTGAAGCTTTCTTT. Amino acids: CASSPGPSGTEAFF.

In its sample, this clonotype was seen many times. The chain links TRBV14 to TRBJ2-1; D not certain. Germline V lookup: CDR1 SGHDN, CDR2 FVKESK. This CDR3 region has 14 residues. V lost 1 base and J 10 bases, leaving 14 bases between the germline ends. The CDR3 reads CASSQASLPLEQFF. CDR3 in DNA: TGTGCCAGCAGCCAAGCCTCGCTACCTTTGGAGCAGTTCTTC. Full variable domain (remainder filled in from reference TRBV14 and TRBJ2-1): EAGVTQFPSHSVIEKGQTVTLRCDPISGHDNLYWYRRVMGKEIKFLLHFVKESKQDESGMPNNRFLAERTGGTYSTLKVQPAELEDSGVYFCASSQASLPLEQFFGPGTRLTVL.

This clonotype was detected many times. The chain employs TRBV5-1 and TRBJ2-5; D is uncertain. The CDR3 runs 14 residues. V lost 1 base and J 4 bases, leaving 11 bases between the germline ends. Germline assignment: CDR1 SGHRS and CDR2 YFSETQ. CDR3 in DNA: TGCGCCAGCAGCTTGAGCCGGGTAGGAGAGACCCAGTACTTC. The encoded protein is CASSLSRVGETQYF.

This clonotype was counted at least ten times. At one boundary the junction diverges from the germline segment, which might be a read error. The rearrangement joins TRBV29-1 to TRBJ1-2, with 9 positions matching TRBD1. Germline V gives CDR1 SQVTM, CDR2 ANQGSEA. There are 12 residues in the CDR3. CDR3 region: CSVEGTGLGYTF. The CDR3 DNA sequence: TGCAGCGTAGAAGGGACAGGGCTTGGCTACACCTTC.

This clonotype was counted many times. The chain carries TRBV7-8 and TRBJ2-1, with TRBD2 matching 14 bases. The CDR3 consists of 18 residues. The germline CDR1 and CDR2 sequences are SGHVS and FQNEAQ. J was trimmed by 4 bases and V by 2 bases; bases with no gene match: 7. CDR3 loop: CASSLNWGLAGAYNEQFF. DNA of the CDR3: TGTGCCAGCAGCTTAAACTGGGGACTAGCGGGGGCTTACAATGAGCAGTTCTTC. The variable domain in full, with the rest retrieved from reference TRBV7-8 and TRBJ2-1, is GAGVSQSPRYKVAKRGQDVALRCDPISGHVSLFWYQQALGQGPEFLTYFQNEAQLDKSGLPSDRFFAERPEGSVSTLKIQRTQQEDSAVYLCASSLNWGLAGAYNEQFFGPGTRLTVL.

This clonotype was recorded at least ten times. The CDR3 DNA is TGCAGTGCTAGAGATTTGGGGGACACAGATACGCAGTATTTT. Amino acid sequence: CSARDLGDTDTQYF. V and J are TRBV20-1 and TRBJ2-3; D may match TRBD1 or TRBD2 (5 bases each). There are 14 residues in the CDR3. Germline CDR1 reads DFQATT; CDR2 reads SNEGSKA (reference sequence). Trimming pared 0 bases from V and 2 bases from J, leaving 9 bases between.

This clonotype was detected many times. CDR3 region: CASSYDGQGGYGYTF. CDR3 DNA: TGTGCCAGCAGTTACGACGGGCAGGGAGGATATGGCTACACCTTC. V is TRBV6-2 or TRBV6-3 and J is TRBJ1-2, with D possibly being TRBD1 (5 bases). Trimming took off 2 bases at V and 5 bases at J, with 15 bases between the two ends. This CDR3 comprises 15 residues. Germline values: CDR1 MNHEY, CDR2 SVGEGT.

This clonotype was recorded at least ten times. V gene TRBV20-1 combines with J gene TRBJ1-2, with 8 bases aligning to TRBD1. The J segment lost 4 bases and the V segment lost 4 bases, leaving 11 bases of the junction unmatched. The CDR3 length is 15 residues. Germline V gene lookup returns CDR1 DFQATT and CDR2 SNEGSKA (reference sequence). CDR3 nucleotide sequence: TGCAGTGCTACCGACCCTCAGGGGGCGGGCTATGGCTACACCTTC. It yields the protein CSATDPQGAGYGYTF.

About this clonotype itself: An end of the junction does not agree with germline; a read error may underlie this. The chain carries TRBV4-1 and TRBJ1-1; D perhaps matches TRBD1 (6 bases). This CDR3 is 15 amino acids long. CDR1 and CDR2 from the germline V gene are MGHRA and YSYEKL. CDR3 protein: CASSPGQLLNIEAFF. The CDR3 DNA is TGCGCCAGCAGCCCTGGACAGCTCTTGAACATTGAAGCTTTCTTT.

This clonotype showed up just a few times. The CDR3 DNA reads as TGCAGTGCTAGGACTCCTGACCAAGAGACCCAGTACTTC. It codes for CSARTPDQETQYF. The chain recombines TRBV20-1 with TRBJ2-5, with D hard to call. Trimming removed 3 bases at V and 0 bases at J, with 8 bases between. CDR1 and CDR2 (germline): DFQATT, SNEGSKA (reference sequence). CDR3 length: 13 amino acids.

V and J are TRBV4-3 and TRBJ2-3; possibly TRBD2 for D (5 bases). The CDR3 length is 16 residues. Trimming left V 1 base short and J 5 bases short, with 16 bases between. CDR1 LGHNA and CDR2 YSLEER come from the germline V gene. CDR3 nucleotides: TGCGCCAGCAGCCAAGCTTCGCTTTTCGGGAAAGATACGCAGTATTTT. Amino acid sequence: CASSQASLFGKDTQYF.

This chain joins TRBV24-1 and TRBJ2-1, with 8 positions matching TRBD2. Germline-derived CDR1 and CDR2 are KGHDR and SFDVKD. CDR3 length: 16 residues. The V gene end was trimmed by 1 base and the J gene end by 6 bases; junction bases not matched to a gene: 7. CDR3 protein: CATSDFATSAINEQFF. In DNA form, the CDR3 reads TGTGCCACCAGTGATTTTGCGACTAGCGCAATCAATGAGCAGTTCTTC.

This clonotype was observed at least ten times. This chain links TRBV5-1 with TRBJ2-7, with 7 bases aligning to TRBD2. V shed 0 bases and J 2 bases; nucleotides not matched to a gene: 11. The CDR3 runs to 17 residues. Germline loops: CDR1 SGHRS, CDR2 YFSETQ. CDR3 nucleotide sequence: TGCGCCAGCAGCTTGGCTGGCGCTAGCGGACCAACCTACGAGCAGTACTTC. Translating gives CASSLAGASGPTYEQYF.

This clonotype occurred many times. The chain links TRBV20-1 to TRBJ1-5; D gene uncertain. V was shortened by 3 bases and J by 0 bases, with 9 bases between the two germline ends. This CDR3 contains 14 residues. CDR1 is DFQATT and CDR2 is SNEGSKA in the germline V gene (reference sequence). The CDR3 loop reads CSARAIDSNQPQHF. CDR3 DNA sequence: TGCAGTGCTAGGGCGATAGATAGCAATCAGCCCCAGCATTTT.

This clonotype has ten or more counts. The genes are TRBV6-1 and TRBJ1-2, with D possibly matching TRBD1 (5 bases). V was trimmed by 3 bases and J by 5 bases, leaving 10 bases between them. This CDR3 comprises 13 residues. Germline lookup yields CDR1 MNHNS and CDR2 SASEGT. In DNA, the CDR3 is TGTGCCAGCAGTGATTTTCGGGGGTATGGCTACACCTTC. The encoded protein is CASSDFRGYGYTF.

This clonotype appeared many times. This chain joins TRBV5-6 and TRBJ2-4; 8 positions match TRBD1. V was clipped by 0 bases and J by 0 bases; unmatched bases: 5. CDR1 and CDR2 from the germline V gene are SGHDT and YYEEEE. This CDR3 has 17 amino acids. The CDR3 DNA follows: TGTGCCAGCAGCTTGGGGACAGGGAGACCAGCCAAAAACATTCAGTACTTC. Amino acid sequence: CASSLGTGRPAKNIQYF.

This clonotype showed up many times. V is TRBV15 and J is TRBJ2-5; TRBD2 aligns across 16 bases. The CDR3 is made up of 16 amino acids. The junction had 4 bases not matched to a gene; V was cut back by 5 bases and J by 4 bases. In germline, CDR1 is LNHNV, CDR2 YYDKDF (reference sequence). The CDR3 region has the DNA TGTGCCACCAGCGAAGGGACTAGCGGGAGGGTAGAGACCCAGTACTTC. Encoded protein: CATSEGTSGRVETQYF.

Ten or more counts support this clonotype. This chain connects TRBV25-1 to TRBJ2-2; D might be TRBD1 (6 bases). Looked up from germline, CDR1 is MGHDK and CDR2 is SYGVNS. V lost 6 bases and J lost 1, with 12 bases in between. There are 15 residues in the CDR3. The CDR3 DNA reads TGTGCCAGCAGCGACCCGGGACAGAACACCGGGGAGCTGTTTTTT. As protein: CASSDPGQNTGELFF.

This clonotype has ten or more counts. The chain joins TRBV12-3 or TRBV12-4 to TRBJ1-1; D gene ambiguous. The germline V and J ends were trimmed by 3 bases and 6 bases, with 8 bases remaining between them. The CDR3 length is 12 residues. The DNA for the CDR3 is TGTGCCAGCAGTTTGACGAGGGCTGAAGCTTTCTTT. This codes for CASSLTRAEAFF.

This clonotype was recorded at least ten times. This chain links TRBV11-2 with TRBJ2-3; 8 bases map to TRBD1. Trimming removed 4 bases from V and 0 bases from J; junction bases left unmatched: 12. The CDR3 contains 18 residues. Germline CDR1 and CDR2: SGHAT and FQNNGV. Written as DNA, the CDR3 is TGTGCCAGCAGCTCCCCCCCAGGACAGGGCCGAAGCACAGATACGCAGTATTTT. Amino acids: CASSSPPGQGRSTDTQYF.

This clonotype was counted many times. This rearrangement joins TRBV12-3 or TRBV12-4 to TRBJ2-5; 13 nucleotides match TRBD2. J gave up 6 bases and V 4 bases, and 8 bases lay outside the gene matches. The CDR3 runs 16 residues. The CDR3 loop reads CASSSTTSGGRKTQYF. DNA of the CDR3: TGTGCCAGCAGTTCAACGACTAGCGGGGGGAGGAAGACCCAGTACTTC.

The V gene is TRBV12-3 or TRBV12-4, the J gene TRBJ1-1; D not resolved. Trimming left V 7 bases short and J 0 bases short, with 15 bases between. This CDR3 is built from 15 residues. CDR3 amino acids: CASTRQGRLNTEAFF. The CDR3 nucleotides read TGTGCCAGCACTCGGCAAGGACGGTTGAACACTGAAGCTTTCTTT.

This clonotype was observed many times. The chain joins TRBV10-3 to TRBJ2-6, with D tentatively TRBD1 (6 bases). V was pared by 4 bases and J by 0 bases, with 10 bases between. Germline V gene sequence: CDR1 ENHRY, CDR2 SYGVKD. This CDR3 has 16 amino acids. The CDR3 loop is CAISGQVGSGANVLTF. The CDR3 DNA follows: TGTGCCATCAGTGGACAGGTTGGCTCTGGGGCCAACGTCCTGACTTTC.

This clonotype was seen more than once but under ten times. The chain combines TRBV5-1 with TRBJ2-1; 7 nucleotides align to TRBD1. V gave up 0 bases and J gave up 6 bases; unmatched junction bases: 21. Germline CDR1 is SGHRS and CDR2 is YFSETQ. The CDR3 has 20 residues. The chain's CDR3 is CASSLVRGSWRNDRANEQFF. The CDR3, as DNA: TGCGCCAGCAGCTTGGTCAGGGGTTCTTGGAGGAACGACAGGGCCAATGAGCAGTTCTTC. Combining the CDR3 with reference TRBV5-1 and TRBJ2-1 gives the whole variable domain KAGVTQTPRYLIKTRGQQVTLSCSPISGHRSVSWYQQTPGQGLQFLFEYFSETQRNKGNFPGRFSGRQFSNSRSEMNVSTLELGDSALYLCASSLVRGSWRNDRANEQFFGPGTRLTVL.

At least ten counts were recorded for this clonotype. The chain recombines TRBV27 with TRBJ1-5; D possibly corresponds to TRBD1 (6 bases). CDR1 and CDR2 from the germline V gene are MNHEY and SMNVEV (reference sequence). This CDR3 spans 15 amino acids. Trimming shortened V by 4 bases and J by 3 bases, and 13 bases separated the two germline ends. The CDR3 sequence is CASSSNTGHNQPQHF. The CDR3, as DNA: TGTGCCAGCAGTTCTAATACGGGACACAATCAGCCCCAGCATTTT.

This chain connects TRBV9 to TRBJ2-7, with D perhaps matching TRBD1 or TRBD2 (5 bases each). From germline, CDR1 is SGDLS and CDR2 YYNGEE. This CDR3 region has 16 residues. The V and J ends lost 3 bases and 1 base respectively, with 17 bases between them. CDR3 DNA: TGTGCCAGCAGCGGAGGGACCGGGACGCCGTCCTACGAGCAGTACTTC. Its protein product is CASSGGTGTPSYEQYF. The full variable domain, completed using reference TRBV9 and TRBJ2-7, is DSGVTQTPKHLITATGQRVTLRCSPRSGDLSVYWYQQSLDQGLQFLIQYYNGEERAKGNILERFSAQQFPDLHSELNLSSLELGDSALYFCASSGGTGTPSYEQYFGPGTRLTVT.

The table lists this clonotype with many counts. V usage is TRBV6-2 or TRBV6-3 and J usage is TRBJ2-3, with TRBD2 identical over 12 bases. Germline-derived CDR1 and CDR2 are MNHEY and SVGEGT. The CDR3 covers 15 residues. Trimming took 5 bases from V and 5 from J; bases not matched to a gene: 5. The DNA of the CDR3 is TGTGCCAGCAGTAAACTAGCGGGAGGAGAAGATACGCAGTATTTT. Protein product: CASSKLAGGEDTQYF.

In its sample, this clonotype was seen many times. The chain joins TRBV18 to TRBJ1-1; D is ambiguous. CDR1 is KGHSH and CDR2 is LQKENI in the germline V gene. The CDR3 loop spans 13 amino acids. V was cut by 6 bases and J by 1 base, with 9 bases left in between. As DNA, the CDR3 is TGTGCCAGCTCCATCGATTCGAACACTGAAGCTTTCTTT. It translates to CASSIDSNTEAFF.

The chain is built from TRBV2 and TRBJ1-2, with D possibly being TRBD1 (5 bases). Per the germline V gene, CDR1 is SNHLY and CDR2 is FYNNEI. CDR3 length: 13 amino acids. V was clipped by 7 bases and J by 8 bases, with 17 bases between them. CDR3 amino acids: CASTPGPAQGYTF. The CDR3 region has the DNA TGTGCCAGCACTCCGGGACCTGCGCAAGGCTACACCTTC.